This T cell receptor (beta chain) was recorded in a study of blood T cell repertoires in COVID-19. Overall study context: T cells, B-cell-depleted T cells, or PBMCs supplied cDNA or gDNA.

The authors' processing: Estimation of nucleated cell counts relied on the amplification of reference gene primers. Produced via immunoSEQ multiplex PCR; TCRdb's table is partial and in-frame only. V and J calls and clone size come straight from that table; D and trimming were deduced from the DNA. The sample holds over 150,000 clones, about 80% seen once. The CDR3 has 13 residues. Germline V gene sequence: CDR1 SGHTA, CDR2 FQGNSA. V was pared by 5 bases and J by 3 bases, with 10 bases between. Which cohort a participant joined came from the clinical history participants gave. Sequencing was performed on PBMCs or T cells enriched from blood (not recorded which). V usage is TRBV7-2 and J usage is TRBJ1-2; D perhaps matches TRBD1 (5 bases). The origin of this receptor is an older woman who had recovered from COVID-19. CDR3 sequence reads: CASSPPGYYGYTF. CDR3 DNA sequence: TGTGCCAGCAGCCCCCCAGGGTACTATGGCTACACCTTC. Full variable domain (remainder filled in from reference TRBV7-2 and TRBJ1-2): GAGVSQSPSNKVTEKGKDVELRCDPISGHTALYWYRQSLGQGLEFLIYFQGNSAPDKSGLPSDRFSAERTGGSVSTLTIQRTQQEDSAVYLCASSPPGYYGYTFGSGTRLTVV.